These 10 T cell receptor beta chains originate from one sample sequenced in a study of shared clonotypes between healthy human individuals. The naive CD8 fraction comprised CD45RO-negative cells positively selected for CCR7 and excluded terminally differentiated effector memory CD45RA+ cells. The table came from immunoSEQ multiplex PCR; TCRdb's copy has only in-frame clones and leaves some out. This repertoire shows millions of clones, about 94% found once; its top ten account for around 1.1%. The source material was naive CD8+ T cells sorted from blood. The origin of the receptors is a man between 18 and 29 years old in good health.

The chain joins TRBV27 to TRBJ1-2; no clear D. The length of the CDR3 is 15 residues. Germline loops: CDR1 MNHEY, CDR2 SMNVEV (reference sequence). V was cut by 3 bases and J by 0 bases, with 11 bases left in between. The CDR3 sequence is CASSFSGPANYGYTF. The DNA of the CDR3 is TGTGCCAGCAGTTTCTCAGGACCCGCTAACTATGGCTACACCTTC.

This chain connects TRBV7-9 to TRBJ2-7; 8 nucleotides line up with TRBD1. The CDR3 length is 13 residues. V shed 1 base and J 7 bases; nucleotides not matched to a gene: 3. In germline, CDR1 is SEHNR, CDR2 FQNEAQ (reference sequence). CDR3 protein: CASSLEDRDEQYF. The CDR3 nucleotides are TGTGCCAGCAGCTTAGAGGACAGGGATGAGCAGTACTTC. The full variable domain, completed using reference TRBV7-9 and TRBJ2-7, is DTGVSQNPRHKITKRGQNVTFRCDPISEHNRLYWYRQTLGQGPEFLTYFQNEAQLEKSRLLSDRFSAERPKGSFSTLEIQRTEQGDSAMYLCASSLEDRDEQYFGPGTRLTVT.

The chain links TRBV27 to TRBJ1-1; the match to TRBD1 covers 7 bases. Trimming cost V 6 bases and J 1 base; bases outside gene matches: 14. CDR1 is MNHEY and CDR2 is SMNVEV in the germline V gene (reference sequence). The CDR3 totals 17 residues. The chain's CDR3 is CASRVYSPGTANTEAFF. CDR3 DNA: TGTGCCAGCAGAGTTTACTCGCCCGGGACAGCGAACACTGAAGCTTTCTTT.

This chain connects TRBV6-1 to TRBJ2-7; no reliable D call. The germline CDR1 and CDR2 sequences are MNHNS and SASEGT. With 2 bases removed from V and 0 bases from J, the gap between germline ends came to 5 bases. CDR3 length: 13 amino acids. The CDR3 DNA reads as TGTGCCAGCAGTGAATTTTACTCCTACGAGCAGTACTTC. Translating gives CASSEFYSYEQYF.

V is TRBV5-8 and J is TRBJ1-6, with D unresolved. Germline V gene sequence: CDR1 SGHTS, CDR2 YDEGEE. The CDR3 contains 13 residues. Trimming took off 4 bases at V and 7 bases at J, with 9 bases between the two ends. CDR3 sequence (DNA): TGTGCCAGCAGCCCCTCCCCCAATTCACCCCTCCACTTT. This sequence encodes CASSPSPNSPLHF.

The rearrangement links TRBV14 to TRBJ2-3; D may be TRBD1 (5 bases). The CDR3 covers 16 residues. The germline gives CDR1 SGHDN, CDR2 FVKESK. Between the trimmed V and J ends, which lost 0 bases and 3 bases, there was a span of 13 bases. CDR3 amino acids: CASSQDWQGMTDTQYF. The CDR3 region has the DNA TGTGCCAGCAGCCAAGATTGGCAGGGAATGACAGATACGCAGTATTTT.

V and J are TRBV7-6 and TRBJ2-1, with 10 nucleotides matching TRBD2. V lost 4 bases and J lost 9; bases outside the gene matches: 9. CDR3 length: 15 residues. Looked up from germline, CDR1 is SGHVS and CDR2 is FNYEAQ. The chain's CDR3 is CASSSASGSVGEQFF. CDR3 DNA sequence: TGTGCCAGCAGCTCAGCTAGCGGGAGTGTTGGTGAGCAGTTCTTC.

Turning to this clone: Additional DNA sequences in this sample encode the identical CDR3. The J gene is TRBJ1-5, the V gene TRBV30, with 7 bases aligning to TRBD1. V gave up 3 bases and J gave up 6 bases; unmatched junction bases: 2. There are 12 residues in the CDR3. The germline gives CDR1 GTSNPN, CDR2 SVGIG (reference sequence). DNA of the CDR3: TGTGCCTGGAGCTCAGGGGGTCAGCCCCAGCATTTT. Translated, it gives CAWSSGGQPQHF.

CDR3 coding DNA: TGTGCCAGCAGCGGTTCCGGGACGTACTCCTACGAGCAGTACTTC. Amino acids: CASSGSGTYSYEQYF. V gene TRBV14 combines with J gene TRBJ2-7, with D perhaps being TRBD1 or TRBD2 (5 bases each). Per the germline V gene, CDR1 is SGHDN and CDR2 is FVKESK. V lost 5 bases to trimming and J lost 0 bases, with 14 bases between them. The CDR3 contains 15 residues.

The chain recombines TRBV2 with TRBJ1-1, with D unclear. The V gene lost 2 bases and the J gene lost 1 base, with 14 bases spanning the gap. CDR1 is SNHLY and CDR2 is FYNNEI in the germline V gene. This CDR3 region has 16 residues. CDR3 bases: TGTGCCAGCAGTGAAAGGGTGTCAGTAGAGAACACTGAAGCTTTCTTT. It is translated as CASSERVSVENTEAFF.